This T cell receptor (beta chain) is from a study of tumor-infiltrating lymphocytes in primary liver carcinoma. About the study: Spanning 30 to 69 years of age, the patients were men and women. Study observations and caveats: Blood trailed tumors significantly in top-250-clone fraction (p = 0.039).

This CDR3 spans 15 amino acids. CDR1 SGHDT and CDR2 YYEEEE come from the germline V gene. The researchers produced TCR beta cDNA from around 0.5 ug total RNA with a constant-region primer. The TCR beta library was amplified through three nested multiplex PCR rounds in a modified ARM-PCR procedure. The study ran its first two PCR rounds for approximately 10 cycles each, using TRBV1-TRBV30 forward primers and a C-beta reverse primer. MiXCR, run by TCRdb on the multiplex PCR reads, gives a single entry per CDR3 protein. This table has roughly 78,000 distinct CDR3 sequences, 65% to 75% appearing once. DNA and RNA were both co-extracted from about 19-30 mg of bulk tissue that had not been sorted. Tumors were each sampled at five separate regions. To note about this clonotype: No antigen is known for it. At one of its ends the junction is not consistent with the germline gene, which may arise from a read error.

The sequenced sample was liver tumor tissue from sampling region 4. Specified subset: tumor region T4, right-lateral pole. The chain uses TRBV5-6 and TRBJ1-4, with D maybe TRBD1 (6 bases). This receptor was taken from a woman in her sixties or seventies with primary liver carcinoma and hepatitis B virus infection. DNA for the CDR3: TGTGTCAGCAGCCCGGAAGGCAGGGGAAGCGAAAAACTGTTTTTT. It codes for CVSSPEGRGSEKLFF.